The present TCR beta chain was sequenced within a study of Tregs in tolerant kidney transplant recipients. Study-level information: CD4+CD25+CD127- cells came from roughly 3-day belatacept mixed lymphocyte reactions, some with approximately five-day graft donor restimulation. Sorting used antibodies to exclude donor cells.

Study-wide results and caveats: The small number of patients limits these findings pending further validation. Tregs expanded with activated donor B cells seemed most donor-specific.

The V end lost 4 bases, the J end lost 0 bases, and 16 bases lay between the germline ends. Germline CDR1 is SGHRS and CDR2 is YFSETQ. The CDR3 contains 16 residues. This clone has more than one count but fewer than ten. Antigen unknown. Data came from immunoSEQ multiplex PCR; TCRdb stores just in-frame clones and leaves some out. The sample has over 2,500 clones, around two fifths seen once; the top ten hold about 7.4%. The sequenced material came from Tregs from blood cultured with allogeneic cells. This sequence originates from a human donor in good health. This chain links TRBV5-1 with TRBJ1-1, with D unclear. The CDR3 spells CASSPDAGILNTEAFF. CDR3 sequence (DNA): TGCGCCAGCAGCCCCGACGCGGGAATCTTGAACACTGAAGCTTTCTTT. The whole variable domain, filled in from reference TRBV5-1 and TRBJ1-1, reads KAGVTQTPRYLIKTRGQQVTLSCSPISGHRSVSWYQQTPGQGLQFLFEYFSETQRNKGNFPGRFSGRQFSNSRSEMNVSTLELGDSALYLCASSPDAGILNTEAFFGQGTRLTVV.